One sample yielded the 21 T cell receptor beta chains listed below, sequenced in a study of blood T cell repertoires in COVID-19. Repertoires were generated with immunoSEQ multiplex PCR, while TCRdb's copy carries only in-frame clones and drops some. The sample holds 35,000 to 50,000 clones; around 85% are singletons and the top ten take roughly 4%. The source material was peripheral blood. Source of these receptors: a man aged 60 to 69 with acute or convalescent COVID-19.

The chain links TRBV20-1 to TRBJ1-2, with D maybe TRBD1 (5 bases). V lost 3 bases and J 8 bases, leaving 13 bases between the germline ends. The CDR3 length is 12 residues. The germline V gene encodes CDR1 DFQATT and CDR2 SNEGSKA (reference sequence). In nucleotides, the CDR3 is TGCAGTGCTAGTGGGGCGGGGGAAGGCTACACCTTC. Residues: CSASGAGEGYTF.

The chain carries TRBV9 and TRBJ2-3; 10 positions agree with TRBD2. This CDR3 region has 16 residues. CDR1 is SGDLS and CDR2 is YYNGEE in the germline V gene. After removal of 4 bases from V and 2 bases from J, the junction contained 7 bases not matched to a gene. The CDR3: CASSLGTSALTDTQYF. DNA of the CDR3: TGTGCCAGCAGCCTTGGGACTAGCGCCCTCACAGATACGCAGTATTTT. The full variable domain, in which reference TRBV9 and TRBJ2-3 provide the parts outside the CDR3, is DSGVTQTPKHLITATGQRVTLRCSPRSGDLSVYWYQQSLDQGLQFLIQYYNGEERAKGNILERFSAQQFPDLHSELNLSSLELGDSALYFCASSLGTSALTDTQYFGPGTRLTVL.

The gene calls are TRBV5-4 and TRBJ1-6, with 7 bases fitting TRBD1. V was clipped by 3 bases and J by 7 bases; unmatched bases: 7. The CDR3 consists of 15 residues. The germline V gene has CDR1 SGHNT and CDR2 YYREEE (reference sequence). The CDR3 spells CASSSRDSLNSPLHF. The CDR3 nucleotides are TGTGCCAGCAGCTCCCGGGACAGCCTGAATTCACCCCTCCACTTT.

J is TRBJ2-5 and V is TRBV5-1; weak D call: TRBD2 (5 bases). Looked up from germline, CDR1 is SGHRS and CDR2 is YFSETQ. Between the trimmed V and J ends, which lost 5 bases and 4 bases, there was a span of 15 bases. This CDR3 region has 14 residues. CDR3 DNA sequence: TGCGCCAGCAGTTGGAAGGGAGAAAGAGAGACCCAGTACTTC. Its translation: CASSWKGERETQYF.

The V gene is TRBV2, the J gene TRBJ2-5, with TRBD2 matching over 14 bases. This CDR3 contains 14 residues. Looked up from germline, CDR1 is SNHLY and CDR2 is FYNNEI. V was clipped by 5 bases and J by 5 bases; unmatched bases: 1. CDR3 nucleotide sequence: TGTGCCAGCAGTAGACTAGCGGGGGGGGAGACCCAGTACTTC. Amino acid sequence: CASSRLAGGETQYF.

This clone was detected only once. The chain recombines TRBV4-2 with TRBJ2-3; D not certain. This CDR3 spans 13 amino acids. Germline loops: CDR1 LGHNA, CDR2 YNFKEQ. The germline V and J ends were trimmed by 0 bases and 6 bases, with 7 bases remaining between them. The chain's CDR3 is CASSQETGDTQYF. The CDR3 DNA follows: TGTGCCAGCAGCCAAGAAACCGGGGATACGCAGTATTTT.

The J gene is TRBJ2-2, the V gene TRBV6-5; 7 bases match TRBD1. CDR3 length: 12 residues. The germline gives CDR1 MNHEY, CDR2 SVGAGI. V lost 8 bases to trimming and J lost 5 bases; unmatched junction nucleotides: 2. CDR3 sequence (DNA): TGTGCCAGCTCGGGACAGACCGGGGAGCTGTTTTTT. Amino acid sequence: CASSGQTGELFF.

The J gene is TRBJ1-2, the V gene TRBV3-1 (or the pseudogene TRBV3-2); D is possibly TRBD1 (5 bases). Trimming stripped 1 base from V and 4 bases from J, with 19 bases between. Germline V CDR1 and CDR2: LGHDT, YNNKEL (reference sequence). The length of the CDR3 is 17 residues. CDR3 sequence: CASSQAVSGAGLYGYTF. CDR3 coding DNA: TGTGCCAGCAGCCAAGCGGTGAGCGGGGCCGGCCTCTATGGCTACACCTTC.

The chain recombines TRBV6-2 or TRBV6-3 with TRBJ2-1, with D possibly matching TRBD2 (6 bases). This CDR3 region has 15 residues. Germline V gene sequence: CDR1 MNHEY, CDR2 SVGEGT. Trimming shortened V by 6 bases and J by 3 bases, and 15 bases separated the two germline ends. The CDR3: CASSLQGLNYNEQFF. The CDR3 coding sequence is TGTGCCAGCAGCCTCCAGGGACTGAACTACAATGAGCAGTTCTTC.

The chain couples TRBV11-2 to TRBJ1-1; D is unclear. Germline-derived CDR1 and CDR2 are SGHAT and FQNNGV. The CDR3 has 11 amino acids. Trimming removed 0 bases at V and 10 bases at J, with 6 bases between. The CDR3 region is CASSLEATAFF. In DNA, the CDR3 is TGTGCCAGCAGCTTAGAGGCCACAGCTTTCTTT.

The J gene is TRBJ2-7, the V gene TRBV10-1, with 8 bases lining up with TRBD2. The CDR3 spans 14 residues. Germline assignment: CDR1 WNHNN and CDR2 SYGVQD (reference sequence). V was pared by 6 bases and J by 6 bases, with 10 bases of the junction left unmatched. CDR3 residues: CASSSAGVQSEQYF. CDR3 sequence (DNA): TGCGCCAGCAGCTCAGCGGGAGTTCAATCCGAGCAGTACTTC.

The chain combines TRBV5-5 with TRBJ2-2, with D possibly matching TRBD2 (5 bases). This CDR3 spans 15 amino acids. The ends were cut back, 1 base at V and 5 bases at J, with 12 bases in the middle. Germline values: CDR1 SGHKS, CDR2 YYEKEE (reference sequence). The CDR3 region has the DNA TGTGCCAGCAGCTTGTTTGTAGCGAGTACCGGGGAGCTGTTTTTT. Encoded protein: CASSLFVASTGELFF.

In DNA form, the CDR3 reads TGCGCCAGCAGCTGGGGACAGGGCGGGACAGATACGCAGTATTTT. It specifies CASSWGQGGTDTQYF. The chain joins TRBV5-1 to TRBJ2-3; TRBD1 aligns across 9 bases. Germline-derived CDR1 and CDR2 are SGHRS and YFSETQ. The CDR3 extends over 15 amino acids. The V gene end was trimmed by 3 bases and the J gene end by 3 bases; junction bases not matched to a gene: 5. The full variable domain, rest sourced from reference TRBV5-1 and TRBJ2-3, is KAGVTQTPRYLIKTRGQQVTLSCSPISGHRSVSWYQQTPGQGLQFLFEYFSETQRNKGNFPGRFSGRQFSNSRSEMNVSTLELGDSALYLCASSWGQGGTDTQYFGPGTRLTVL.

The J gene is TRBJ1-5, the V gene TRBV7-9; 9 nucleotides align to TRBD1. The CDR3 contains 15 residues. The V gene end was trimmed by 1 base and the J gene end by 9 bases; junction bases not matched to a gene: 7. CDR1 is SEHNR and CDR2 is FQNEAQ in the germline V gene (reference sequence). DNA of the CDR3: TGTGCCAGCAGCTTAGTCGGGACAGGGTCGTCGCCCCAGCATTTT. Its protein is CASSLVGTGSSPQHF. Based on the CDR3 plus reference TRBV7-9 and TRBJ1-5, the full variable domain is DTGVSQNPRHKITKRGQNVTFRCDPISEHNRLYWYRQTLGQGPEFLTYFQNEAQLEKSRLLSDRFSAERPKGSFSTLEIQRTEQGDSAMYLCASSLVGTGSSPQHFGDGTRLSIL.

This clone has more than one count but fewer than ten. The J gene is TRBJ1-2, the V gene TRBV9, with D tentatively TRBD1 (6 bases). This CDR3 contains 14 residues. Trimming stripped 4 bases from V and 4 bases from J, with 14 bases between. Germline CDR1 reads SGDLS; CDR2 reads YYNGEE. CDR3: CASSQPTGLYGYTF. Here the CDR3 DNA reads TGTGCCAGCAGCCAGCCCACAGGGCTCTATGGCTACACCTTC.

The CDR3 sequence is CASTLGSGGSEKLFF. The CDR3 DNA reads as TGTGCCAGCACCCTGGGGTCAGGGGGCAGTGAAAAACTGTTTTTT. This chain links TRBV2 with TRBJ1-4; the match to TRBD1 covers 8 bases. The CDR3 runs 15 residues. Trimming removed 7 bases from V and 7 bases from J; junction bases left unmatched: 11. Germline values: CDR1 SNHLY, CDR2 FYNNEI.

This chain connects TRBV3-1 (or the pseudogene TRBV3-2) to TRBJ2-7; 8 bases fit TRBD1. Per germline, CDR1 LGHDT and CDR2 YNNKEL (reference sequence). After removal of 1 base from V and 4 bases from J, the junction contained 3 bases not matched to a gene. This CDR3 is built from 14 residues. In nucleotides, the CDR3 is TGTGCCAGCAGCCAAGGGACAGGGTTGTACGAGCAGTACTTC. Its translation is CASSQGTGLYEQYF.

This rearrangement joins TRBV19 to TRBJ1-3, with D unclear. Trimming took off 7 bases at V and 7 bases at J, with 17 bases between the two ends. This CDR3 is 14 amino acids long. The germline gives CDR1 LNHDA, CDR2 SQIVND (reference sequence). CDR3 nucleotide sequence: TGTGCCAGTATCGCCGCGGGTTTCGGGAACACCATATATTTT. Its protein product is CASIAAGFGNTIYF. Variable domain in full (rest from reference TRBV19 and TRBJ1-3): DGGITQSPKYLFRKEGQNVTLSCEQNLNHDAMYWYRQDPGQGLRLIYYSQIVNDFQKGDIAEGYSVSREKKESFPLTVTSAQKNPTAFYLCASIAAGFGNTIYFGEGSWLTVV.

This sequence joins TRBV11-2 and TRBJ2-7; 9 nucleotides align to TRBD2. CDR1 SGHAT and CDR2 FQNNGV come from the germline V gene. The CDR3 runs 15 residues. V shed 4 bases, J shed 6 bases, and the junction held 10 bases outside the gene matches. The CDR3 loop is CASSSTSGRTAEQYF. The CDR3 DNA sequence: TGTGCCAGCAGCTCCACCAGCGGGAGGACTGCCGAGCAGTACTTC.

This clone has a single count. This sequence joins TRBV2 and TRBJ1-2; 7 nucleotides line up with TRBD1. There are 14 residues in the CDR3. V lost 10 bases, J lost 2 bases, and 10 bases stayed unmatched. CDR1 and CDR2 from the germline V gene are SNHLY and FYNNEI. This chain's CDR3 is CATRGQAPNYGYTF. CDR3 nucleotide sequence: TGTGCCACCAGAGGACAGGCGCCAAACTATGGCTACACCTTC.

J is TRBJ1-4 and V is TRBV28; D possibly corresponds to TRBD1 (5 bases). Germline lookup yields CDR1 MDHEN and CDR2 SYDVKM. Trimming pared 2 bases from V and 4 bases from J, leaving 8 bases between. CDR3 size: 14 residues. CDR3 loop: CASSLNGGNEKLFF. CDR3 DNA: TGTGCCAGCAGTTTAAACGGGGGTAATGAAAAACTGTTTTTT.